The 14 T cell receptor beta chains presented below share a single source sample, sequenced in a study of blood T cell repertoires in COVID-19. TCRdb keeps only in-frame clones here, not all; method: immunoSEQ multiplex PCR. This sample has approximately 360,000 clones, with more than 70% found just once. The sequenced material came from PBMCs or T cells enriched from blood (not recorded which). Receptors were obtained from a middle-aged man in a cohort exposed to, infected with or recovered from COVID-19 (not recorded which).

V usage is TRBV18 and J usage is TRBJ1-2, with a tentative D call TRBD1 (5 bases). The CDR3 extends over 14 amino acids. Trimming removed 0 bases from V and 4 bases from J, with 9 bases in between. The germline gives CDR1 KGHSH, CDR2 LQKENI. The CDR3 bases are TGTGCCAGCTCACCACCGCTACAGGCCTATGGCTACACCTTC. Translated: CASSPPLQAYGYTF. Based on the CDR3 plus reference TRBV18 and TRBJ1-2, the full variable domain is NAGVMQNPRHLVRRRGQEARLRCSPMKGHSHVYWYRQLPEEGLKFMVYLQKENIIDESGMPKERFSAEFPKEGPSILRIQQVVRGDSAAYFCASSPPLQAYGYTFGSGTRLTVV.

The chain is built from TRBV28 and TRBJ2-7; 7 bases map to TRBD1. V trimming: 8 bases; J trimming: 0 bases; junction bases outside the gene matches: 4. Per germline, CDR1 MDHEN and CDR2 SYDVKM. This CDR3 region has 13 residues. The CDR3: CASWGQPSYEQYF. DNA of the CDR3: TGTGCCAGCTGGGGACAGCCCTCCTACGAGCAGTACTTC. Complete variable domain (other parts from reference TRBV28 and TRBJ2-7): DVKVTQSSRYLVKRTGEKVFLECVQDMDHENMFWYRQDPGLGLRLIYFSYDVKMKEKGDIPEGYSVSREKKERFSLILESASTNQTSMYLCASWGQPSYEQYFGPGTRLTVT.

V gene TRBV2 combines with J gene TRBJ2-7; 7 bases are a match to TRBD1. The ends lost 7 bases at V and 3 bases at J; junction bases unmatched: 3. The germline V gene has CDR1 SNHLY and CDR2 FYNNEI. The CDR3 has 12 residues. CDR3 bases: TGTGCCAGCAAGGACAGGAGCTACGAGCAGTACTTC. It is translated as CASKDRSYEQYF.

V gene TRBV18 combines with J gene TRBJ2-3; D is unresolved. CDR3 size: 14 residues. Germline V gene lookup returns CDR1 KGHSH and CDR2 LQKENI. The V end was cut by 6 bases, the J end by 7 bases, with 17 bases between. CDR3 residues: CASSQAQEIHTQYF. In DNA, the CDR3 is TGTGCCAGCTCCCAGGCACAAGAAATACATACGCAGTATTTT.

V usage is TRBV27 and J usage is TRBJ1-2; TRBD1 matches 7 bases. Germline loops: CDR1 MNHEY, CDR2 SMNVEV (reference sequence). The CDR3 is 17 amino acids. The V segment lost 2 bases and the J segment 0 bases; nucleotides outside the gene matches: 9. The CDR3 here is CASSLKGGGAANYGYTF. The CDR3 DNA reads TGTGCCAGCAGTTTAAAAGGAGGGGGCGCGGCTAACTATGGCTACACCTTC.

In DNA form, the CDR3 reads TGCGCCAGCAACCCCGGACAGGGGGATAATTCACCCCTCCACTTT. It is translated as CASNPGQGDNSPLHF. This chain joins TRBV5-1 and TRBJ1-6, with 10 positions matching TRBD1. The CDR3 spans 15 residues. V shed 6 bases, J shed 5 bases, and the junction held 5 bases outside the gene matches. CDR1 and CDR2 from the germline V gene are SGHRS and YFSETQ.

The gene calls are TRBV28 and TRBJ2-5; tentatively, D is TRBD1 (6 bases). This CDR3 comprises 15 residues. Trimming shortened V by 6 bases and J by 1 base, and 15 bases separated the two germline ends. Germline V lookup: CDR1 MDHEN, CDR2 SYDVKM. This CDR3 reads CASSTTVRGQETQYF. CDR3 sequence (DNA): TGTGCCAGCAGCACCACCGTCAGGGGCCAAGAGACCCAGTACTTC.

The rearrangement joins TRBV5-1 to TRBJ2-2; 8 nucleotides line up with TRBD2. Losses at the gene ends were 4 bases for V and 5 bases for J; bases not matched to a gene: 10. The CDR3 is made up of 16 amino acids. Per germline, CDR1 SGHRS and CDR2 YFSETQ. In nucleotides, the CDR3 is TGCGCCAGCAGCCCGAAGGTACTAGCGGTTACCGGGGAGCTGTTTTTT. It translates to CASSPKVLAVTGELFF.

The J gene is TRBJ2-1, the V gene TRBV4-1; 7 bases are shared with TRBD2. With 3 bases clipped from V and 6 bases from J, the junction kept 14 bases outside the gene matches. The CDR3 is 17 amino acids. Germline CDR1 and CDR2: MGHRA and YSYEKL. The CDR3 nucleotides read TGCGCCAGCAGCCAGGAACCCCTGGGCGGGAGTGTCAATGAGCAGTTCTTC. This sequence encodes CASSQEPLGGSVNEQFF.

The chain combines TRBV7-2 with TRBJ2-7; 9 nucleotides agree with TRBD1. CDR1 SGHTA and CDR2 FQGNSA come from the germline V gene. The V and J ends lost 3 bases and 3 bases, in that order; junction bases with no gene match: 6. The CDR3 consists of 15 residues. DNA of the CDR3: TGTGCCAGCAGCTTGTACAGGGGGCAGGTCTACGAGCAGTACTTC. It encodes CASSLYRGQVYEQYF.

The chain links TRBV29-1 to TRBJ1-4, with TRBD1 identical over 7 bases. Trimming at V came to 3 bases and at J to 7 bases, leaving 5 bases not matched to a gene. The CDR3 has 13 residues. Per the germline V gene, CDR1 is SQVTM and CDR2 is ANQGSEA. The CDR3 DNA follows: TGCAGCGTTGATTCAGGGGGTTCTGAAAAACTGTTTTTT. It specifies CSVDSGGSEKLFF.

The chain has TRBV5-6 and TRBJ1-1; 7 bases map to TRBD1. Germline V gives CDR1 SGHDT, CDR2 YYEEEE. This CDR3 comprises 17 residues. The junction had 12 bases not matched to a gene; V was cut back by 4 bases and J by 0 bases. CDR3 bases: TGTGCCAGCAGCATTGGGACAGCCATGGGAATGAACACTGAAGCTTTCTTT. This gives the protein CASSIGTAMGMNTEAFF.

V usage is TRBV27 and J usage is TRBJ1-4, with 7 positions matching TRBD1. Trimming cost V 6 bases and J 8 bases; bases outside gene matches: 9. The germline V gene has CDR1 MNHEY and CDR2 SMNVEV (reference sequence). CDR3 length: 14 residues. The CDR3 bases are TGTGCCAGCAGACCGGCGACAGGGTCGGAAAAACTGTTTTTT. Protein product: CASRPATGSEKLFF. Variable domain in full (rest from reference TRBV27 and TRBJ1-4): EAQVTQNPRYLITVTGKKLTVTCSQNMNHEYMSWYRQDPGLGLRQIYYSMNVEVTDKGDVPEGYKVSRKEKRNFPLILESPSPNQTSLYFCASRPATGSEKLFFGSGTQLSVL.

This chain joins TRBV29-1 and TRBJ1-1; a possible D gene is TRBD1 (5 bases). Germline loops: CDR1 SQVTM, CDR2 ANQGSEA. There are 12 residues in the CDR3. V shed 7 bases and J shed 5 bases, with 14 bases lying between them. The CDR3 loop reads CSASPEGTEAFF. CDR3 nucleotide sequence: TGCAGCGCTAGCCCGGAGGGGACTGAAGCTTTCTTT.